A single T cell receptor (beta chain) is shown here with its context. From around 440 ng of RNA, a library with molecular barcoded alpha/delta and beta/gamma adaptors was made. TCRdb recomputed calls from the reads with MiXCR, one row per CDR3 protein. The sample consists of under 60,000 distinct CDR3 sequences, roughly 18% of them appearing once. The CDR3 extends over 15 amino acids. Trimming removed 5 bases from V and 5 bases from J; junction bases left unmatched: 7. Germline V gene sequence: CDR1 SGHTA, CDR2 FQGNSA. This sample is drawn from a study of read filtering for tumor transcriptome and immune sequencing.

The gene calls are TRBV7-2 and TRBJ2-5, with 11 bases fitting TRBD2. The sample consisted of a population of CD138-negative cells sorted from bone marrow. This TCR was recovered from a donor aged 40 or older with multiple myeloma. CDR3 protein: CASSLLAGEWETQYF. DNA of the CDR3: TGTGCCAGCAGCCTACTAGCGGGAGAGTGGGAGACCCAGTACTTC. Based on the CDR3 plus reference TRBV7-2 and TRBJ2-5, the full variable domain is GAGVSQSPSNKVTEKGKDVELRCDPISGHTALYWYRQSLGQGLEFLIYFQGNSAPDKSGLPSDRFSAERTGGSVSTLTIQRTQQEDSAVYLCASSLLAGEWETQYFGPGTRLLVL.